This TCR beta chain was documented in a study of T-cell reconstitution after alpha-beta-depleted transplantation in children. Unique molecular identifiers featured in how the TCRbeta library was prepared. MiXCR, applied by TCRdb to the PCR reads, yields one record per CDR3 protein. Here the sample spans about 240,000 distinct CDR3 sequences, roughly 26% being singletons. The V gene's germline CDR1 is SGHRS and CDR2 YFSETQ. Trimming took off 4 bases at V and 7 bases at J, with 14 bases between the two ends. CDR3 length: 14 amino acids. Comments on this clonotype: Its specificity is not known.

General study points: Several hundred expanded graft clones reportedly gave rise to the alpha-beta T cells present about two months after transplant. Diversity and T-cell counts at one year after transplant derived mostly from new T cells. Elevated TCRbeta diversity at day 60 was traced, in some patients, to surviving recipient T cells and thymic progenitors.

The sample was PBMCs, taken before TCRalphabeta/CD19-depleted stem cell transplant. V usage is TRBV5-1 and J usage is TRBJ2-2; TRBD1 might be the D (5 bases). The clonotype was recovered from a girl aged 2-10 years with Fanconi anemia, due to receive a stem cell transplant. Here the CDR3 reads CASSVDNLFGELFF. The CDR3 DNA reads TGCGCCAGCAGCGTGGACAACCTTTTCGGGGAGCTGTTTTTT.